The following is a T cell receptor (beta chain) sequence with its context. The antigen is not known. Profiled with immunoSEQ multiplex PCR; TCRdb holds only in-frame clones, not every one. The top ten hold about 2% of the sample, which has fewer than 400,000 clones, around nine tenths seen once. Sample treatment: around 19 received Ad26.COV2.S at low or high dose, single or two shots; 5 received placebo; per-sample allocation not given. Sampling happened 63 days after the first vaccine or placebo injection. Expressing Wuhan-strain SARS-CoV-2 spike, an Ad26 vector served as the vaccine. This sample is drawn from a study of Ad26.COV2.S vaccination and SARS-CoV-2 variants. Study observations and caveats: Researchers reported similar non-spike TCR breadth in vaccine and placebo recipients. Those who received the vaccine showed greater spike-specific TCR breadth than those given placebo. Analyses that measured TCR breadth and depth may have underestimated total T cell responses.

The ends were cut back, 0 bases at V and 15 bases at J, with 12 bases in the middle. CDR1 is SNHLY and CDR2 is FYNNEI in the germline V gene. The CDR3 sequence is 12 residues long. This TCR came from a person between 18 and 65 years old who received the Ad26.COV2.S COVID-19 vaccine or a placebo. V gene TRBV2 combines with J gene TRBJ2-1; TRBD1 is a possible D gene (5 bases). The input for sequencing was peripheral blood, taken in a trial of Ad26.COV2.S vaccine versus placebo. The CDR3 sequence is CASSEAPGLGFF. CDR3 DNA sequence: TGTGCCAGCAGTGAAGCACCAGGGCTCGGGTTCTTC.